This entry describes one TCR beta chain. Its antigen is not known. The sample originates from a study of CD8 T cells in ankylosing spondylitis. Study-wide results and limits: Apparently characteristic of ankylosing spondylitis blood was a TCR beta motif (eight highly homologous variants).

TCRdb fed the 5' RACE reads into MiXCR, producing one record per CDR3 protein. The repertoire holds roughly 220,000 distinct CDR3 sequences, with about 16% as singletons. The CDR3 has 14 residues. CDR1 is SGDLS and CDR2 is YYNGEE in the germline V gene. Trimming took 4 bases from V and 7 from J; bases not matched to a gene: 9. The chain employs TRBV9 and TRBJ1-1, with 8 positions matching TRBD1. The source material was blood, either unsorted or a sorted T cell fraction (not recorded which). The receptor was derived from a male donor with ankylosing spondylitis. CDR3 DNA sequence: TGTGCCAGCAGCCCCCGGACAGGGTTTGGTGAAGCTTTCTTT. This translates into CASSPRTGFGEAFF.